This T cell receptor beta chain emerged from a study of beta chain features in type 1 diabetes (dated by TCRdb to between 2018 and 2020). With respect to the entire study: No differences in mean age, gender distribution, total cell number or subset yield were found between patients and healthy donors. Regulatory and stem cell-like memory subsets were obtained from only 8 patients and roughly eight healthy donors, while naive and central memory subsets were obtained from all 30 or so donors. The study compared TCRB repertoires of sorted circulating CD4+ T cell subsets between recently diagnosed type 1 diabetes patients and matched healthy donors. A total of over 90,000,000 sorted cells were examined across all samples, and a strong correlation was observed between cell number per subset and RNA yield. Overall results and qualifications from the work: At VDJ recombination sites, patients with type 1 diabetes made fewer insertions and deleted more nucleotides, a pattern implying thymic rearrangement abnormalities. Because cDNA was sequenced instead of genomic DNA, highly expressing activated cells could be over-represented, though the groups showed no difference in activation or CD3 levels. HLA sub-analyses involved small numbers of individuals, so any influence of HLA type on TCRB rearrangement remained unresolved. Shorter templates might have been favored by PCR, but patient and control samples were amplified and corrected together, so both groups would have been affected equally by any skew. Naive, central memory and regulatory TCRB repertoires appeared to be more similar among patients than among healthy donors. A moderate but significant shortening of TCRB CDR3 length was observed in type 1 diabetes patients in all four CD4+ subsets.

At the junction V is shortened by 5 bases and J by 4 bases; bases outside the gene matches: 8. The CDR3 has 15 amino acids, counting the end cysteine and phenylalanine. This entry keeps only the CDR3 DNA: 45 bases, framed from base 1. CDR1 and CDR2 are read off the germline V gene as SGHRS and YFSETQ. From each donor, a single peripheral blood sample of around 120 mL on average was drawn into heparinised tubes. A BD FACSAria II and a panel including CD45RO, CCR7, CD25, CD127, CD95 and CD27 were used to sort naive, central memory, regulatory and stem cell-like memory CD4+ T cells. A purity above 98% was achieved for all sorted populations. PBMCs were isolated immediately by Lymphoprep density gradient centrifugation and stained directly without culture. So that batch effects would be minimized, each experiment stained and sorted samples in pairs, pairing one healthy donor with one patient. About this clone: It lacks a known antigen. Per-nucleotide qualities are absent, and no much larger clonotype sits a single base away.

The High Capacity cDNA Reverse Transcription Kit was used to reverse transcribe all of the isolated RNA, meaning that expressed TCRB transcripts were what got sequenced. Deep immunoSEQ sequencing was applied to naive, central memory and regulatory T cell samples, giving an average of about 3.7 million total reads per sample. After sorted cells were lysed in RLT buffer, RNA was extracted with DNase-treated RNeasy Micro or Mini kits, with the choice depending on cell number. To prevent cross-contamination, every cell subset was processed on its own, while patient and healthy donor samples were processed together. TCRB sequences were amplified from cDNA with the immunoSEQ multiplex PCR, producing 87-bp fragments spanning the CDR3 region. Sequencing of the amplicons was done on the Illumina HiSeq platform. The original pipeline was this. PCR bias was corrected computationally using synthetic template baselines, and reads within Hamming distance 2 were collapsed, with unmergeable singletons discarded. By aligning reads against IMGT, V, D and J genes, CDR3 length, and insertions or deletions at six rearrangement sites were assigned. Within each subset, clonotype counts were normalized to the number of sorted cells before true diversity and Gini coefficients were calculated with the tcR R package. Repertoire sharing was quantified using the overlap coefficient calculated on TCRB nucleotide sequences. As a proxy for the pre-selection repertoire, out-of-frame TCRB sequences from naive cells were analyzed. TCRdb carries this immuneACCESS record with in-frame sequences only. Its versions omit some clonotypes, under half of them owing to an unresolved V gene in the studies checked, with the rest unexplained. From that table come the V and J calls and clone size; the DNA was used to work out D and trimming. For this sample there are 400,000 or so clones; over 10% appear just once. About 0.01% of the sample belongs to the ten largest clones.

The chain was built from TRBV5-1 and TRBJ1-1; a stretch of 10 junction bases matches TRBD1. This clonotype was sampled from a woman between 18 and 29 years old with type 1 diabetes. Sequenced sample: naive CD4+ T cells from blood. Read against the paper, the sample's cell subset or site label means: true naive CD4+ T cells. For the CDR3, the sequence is CASRSTGGRSTEAFF. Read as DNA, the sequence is TGCGCCAGCAGATCGACAGGGGGCCGGAGCACTGAAGCTTTCTTT.